This is a list of T cell receptor beta chains from one sample in a study of monozygotic twins with inflammatory bowel disease. TCRdb reprocessed the 5' RACE reads; each CDR3 protein has one entry and no DNA is given. In total, the table holds about 450,000 distinct CDR3 sequences. Sequencing was done on a sample of blood. These TCRs come from a human donor with ulcerative colitis or Crohn's disease, or a healthy co-twin of an affected twin (not recorded which). CDR3s include the opening cysteine and the closing phenylalanine or tryptophan. Fields, in order: J gene, V gene, CDR3 protein.

J: TRBJ2-1; V: TRBV11-2; CDR3: CASSIFLEVGDEQFF
J: TRBJ1-2; V: TRBV4-2; CDR3: CASSQVQGATDGYTF
J: TRBJ1-1; V: TRBV29-1; CDR3: CSAAGEDTEAFF
J: TRBJ1-1; V: TRBV20-1; CDR3: CSAVRQGDTEAFF
J: TRBJ2-3; V: TRBV20-1; CDR3: CSARPISGGRTDTQYF
J: TRBJ1-1; V: TRBV5-6; CDR3: CASSLVGQSITVLAFF
J: TRBJ2-7; V: TRBV27; CDR3: CASSFGKPYEQYF
J: TRBJ2-3; V: TRBV4-1; CDR3: CASSQVPVSTDTQYF
J: TRBJ1-1; V: TRBV19; CDR3: CASTPTRQKGTEAFF
J: TRBJ2-3; V: TRBV6-1; CDR3: CATEREGTDTQYF
J: TRBJ2-5; V: TRBV20-1; CDR3: CSASVGTSRGKETQYF
J: TRBJ1-1; V: TRBV7-9; CDR3: CASSSSTTAEAFF
J: TRBJ2-1; V: TRBV7-8; CDR3: CASSHVWGGREQFF
J: TRBJ2-1; V: TRBV7-2; CDR3: CASSPTSGPTNEQFF
J: TRBJ2-3; V: TRBV27; CDR3: CASSFKLADTDTQYF
J: TRBJ1-2; V: TRBV19; CDR3: CATSGQGVPGYTF
J: TRBJ1-1; V: TRBV6-1; CDR3: CASSRQGAGTEAFF
J: TRBJ1-2; V: TRBV25-1; CDR3: CASSEYHGGLLYGYTF
J: TRBJ2-7; V: TRBV27; CDR3: CASSHESGSYSYEQYF
J: TRBJ1-1; V: TRBV10-3; CDR3: CAISESMGQGTEAFF
J: TRBJ2-2; V: TRBV5-1; CDR3: CASSLEGTPGTGELFF
J: TRBJ1-1; V: TRBV3-1; CDR3: CASRPGATNTEAFF
J: TRBJ1-2; V: TRBV7-8; CDR3: CASSLGESNRGYTF
J: TRBJ1-2; V: TRBV4-2; CDR3: CASSQVSDSYGYTF
J: TRBJ2-5; V: TRBV10-3; CDR3: CAISESSQTQETQYF
J: TRBJ2-3; V: TRBV7-8; CDR3: CASSLAPSLTDTQYF
J: TRBJ2-1; V: TRBV7-2; CDR3: CASSLEPGTYNEQFF
J: TRBJ2-7; V: TRBV7-9; CDR3: CASSLGTSGNEQYF
J: TRBJ2-7; V: TRBV6-2/TRBV6-3; CDR3: CASMPPWGEQYF
J: TRBJ2-5; V: TRBV12-3/TRBV12-4; CDR3: CASSLFGGGTQYF
J: TRBJ1-1; V: TRBV6-5; CDR3: CASSWQKGGLAFF
J: TRBJ2-1; V: TRBV20-1; CDR3: CSALGRRAYNEQFF
J: TRBJ1-4; V: TRBV4-3; CDR3: CASSQDQGGGTNEKLFF
J: TRBJ1-1; V: TRBV20-1; CDR3: CSASRPQFPEAFF
J: TRBJ1-2; V: TRBV28; CDR3: CASRSGWVTNYGYTF
J: TRBJ2-7; V: TRBV3-1; CDR3: CASSQPSGGREQYF
J: TRBJ1-5; V: TRBV19; CDR3: CASSSPGTGLSNQPQHF